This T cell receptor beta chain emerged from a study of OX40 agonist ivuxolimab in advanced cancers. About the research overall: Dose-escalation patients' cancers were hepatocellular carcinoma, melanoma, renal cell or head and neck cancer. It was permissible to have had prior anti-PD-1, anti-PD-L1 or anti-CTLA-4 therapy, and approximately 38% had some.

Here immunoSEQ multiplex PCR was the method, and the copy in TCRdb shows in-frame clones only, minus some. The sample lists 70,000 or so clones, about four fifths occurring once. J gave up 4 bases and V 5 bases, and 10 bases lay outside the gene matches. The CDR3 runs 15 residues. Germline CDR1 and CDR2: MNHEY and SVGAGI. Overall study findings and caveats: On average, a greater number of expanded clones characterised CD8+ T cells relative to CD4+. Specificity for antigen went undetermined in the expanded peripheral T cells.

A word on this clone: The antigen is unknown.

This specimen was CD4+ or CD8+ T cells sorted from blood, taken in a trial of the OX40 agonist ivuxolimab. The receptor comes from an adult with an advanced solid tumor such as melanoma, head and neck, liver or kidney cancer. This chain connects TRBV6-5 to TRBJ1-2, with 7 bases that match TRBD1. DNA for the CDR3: TGTGCCAGCAGTAAAAACAGGGGAGTAAGCTATGGCTACACCTTC. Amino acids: CASSKNRGVSYGYTF.